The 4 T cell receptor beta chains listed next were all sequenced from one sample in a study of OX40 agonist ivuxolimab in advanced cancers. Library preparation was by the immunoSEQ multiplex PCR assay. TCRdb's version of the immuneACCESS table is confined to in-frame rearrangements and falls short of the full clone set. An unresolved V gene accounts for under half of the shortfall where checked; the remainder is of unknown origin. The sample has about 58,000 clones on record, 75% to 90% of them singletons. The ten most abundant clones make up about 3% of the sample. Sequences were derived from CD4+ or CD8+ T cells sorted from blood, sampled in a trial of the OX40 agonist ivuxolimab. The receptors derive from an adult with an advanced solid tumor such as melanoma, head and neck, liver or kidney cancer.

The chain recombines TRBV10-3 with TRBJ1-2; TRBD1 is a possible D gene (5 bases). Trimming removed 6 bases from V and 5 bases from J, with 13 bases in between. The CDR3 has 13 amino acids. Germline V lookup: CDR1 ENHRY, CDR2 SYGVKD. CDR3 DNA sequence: TGTGCCATCAGCCGGGACGGGGGGTATGGCTACACCTTC. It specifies CAISRDGGYGYTF.

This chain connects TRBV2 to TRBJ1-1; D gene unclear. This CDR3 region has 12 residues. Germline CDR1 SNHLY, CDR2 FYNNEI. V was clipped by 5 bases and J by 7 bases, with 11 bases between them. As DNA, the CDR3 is TGTGCCAGCAGTCCCCTGGGTGATGAAGCTTTCTTT. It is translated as CASSPLGDEAFF.

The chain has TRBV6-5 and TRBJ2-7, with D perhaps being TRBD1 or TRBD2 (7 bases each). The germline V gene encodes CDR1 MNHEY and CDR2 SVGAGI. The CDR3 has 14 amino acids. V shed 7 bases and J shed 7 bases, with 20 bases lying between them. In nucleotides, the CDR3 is TGTGCCAGCAAAACCAGGGAGGGGGCGAGGGAGCAGTACTTC. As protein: CASKTREGAREQYF.

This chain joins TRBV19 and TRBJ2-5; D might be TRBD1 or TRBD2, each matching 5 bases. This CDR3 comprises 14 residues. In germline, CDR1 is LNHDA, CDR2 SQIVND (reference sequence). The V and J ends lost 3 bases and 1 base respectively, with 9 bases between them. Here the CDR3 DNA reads TGTGCCAGTAGTATGGAGAGGGGCCAAGAGACCCAGTACTTC. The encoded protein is CASSMERGQETQYF. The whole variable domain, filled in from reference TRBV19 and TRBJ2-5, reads DGGITQSPKYLFRKEGQNVTLSCEQNLNHDAMYWYRQDPGQGLRLIYYSQIVNDFQKGDIAEGYSVSREKKESFPLTVTSAQKNPTAFYLCASSMERGQETQYFGPGTRLLVL.